This T cell receptor beta chain was captured by sequencing in a study of T cells expressing NK-cell markers. In the study overall: Within the sequenced cohort of eight donors, seven exhibited HCMV seropositivity and one was seronegative. Study-level points and caveats: Whether expanded NKG2C+ T cell clones recognized HCMV stayed uncertain. Dominant NKG2C+ clonotypes were found to form 1.0-7.0% of CD8+ T cells in more than five donors.

Germline V CDR1 and CDR2: SGHAT, FQNNGV. The CDR3 totals 16 residues. About this clonotype: What it recognizes is unknown.

Using the 5' RACE reads, TCRdb records one entry per CDR3 protein without DNA. The sample table sets out roughly 390,000 distinct CDR3 sequences. This TCR came from a man aged 18-69 years in good health. The gene calls are TRBV11-2 and TRBJ1-1; TCRdb gives TRBD1 as the D gene, but with no DNA this cannot be confirmed. The sample was blood T cells: a sorted CD56 or NKG2C T cell subset, CD4+ or CD8+ T cells, or bulk PBMC T cells (not recorded which). This CDR3 reads CASSLSSTVMNTEAFF.